Here is one T cell receptor (beta chain) with its context. CDR1 is SGHRS, CDR2 YFSETQ, per germline. This CDR3 is built from 15 residues. V lost 0 bases and J lost 7, with 11 bases in between. The authors' processing: Amplifying reference gene primers gave estimates of nucleated cell counts. Clones were sequenced by immunoSEQ multiplex PCR, and TCRdb holds only the in-frame ones, with some missing. The V and J calls and clone size come from that table; D and trimming were worked out from the DNA. The sample contains about 87,000 clones, roughly four fifths of which appear only once. This entry belongs to a study of blood T cell repertoires in COVID-19.

The gene calls are TRBV5-1 and TRBJ1-6, with a weak D call TRBD1 (5 bases). This TCR derives from a woman in her 70s with acute or convalescent COVID-19. The sequenced sample consisted of peripheral blood. The CDR3 reads CASSLEGAMNSPLHF. CDR3 DNA: TGCGCCAGCAGCTTGGAAGGGGCGATGAATTCACCCCTCCACTTT.